These T cell receptor beta chains were read from a single sample in a study of PD-L1 blockade in urothelial cancer. Sequenced by immunoSEQ multiplex PCR; TCRdb stores in-frame clones only, minus some. The sample contains 70,000 to 90,000 clones, approximately 81% of which appear only once. Sequencing used PBMCs, obtained around atezolizumab (anti-PD-L1) treatment. The receptors originated from a man aged 60 to 69 with urothelial cancer. CDR3s include the opening cysteine and the closing phenylalanine or tryptophan. A D gene is named only where the DNA matches it firmly. Clone size is given for some rows only: seen once, a few or many times, or a class if the clone is expanded.

j_call d_call clone_size v_call cdr3_nt cdr3_aa
TRBJ1-4 . . TRBV6-5 TGTGCCAGCAGGCGACTTAATGAAAAACTGTTTTTT CASRRLNEKLFF
TRBJ2-7 TRBD2 . TRBV4-2 TGTGCCAGCAGCCGGACTAGCGGGACGATGGACGAGCAGTACTTC CASSRTSGTMDEQYF
TRBJ2-7 . . TRBV28 TGTGCCAGCAGTTCCGGACAGATCTACGAGCAGTACTTC CASSSGQIYEQYF
TRBJ1-5 . . TRBV4-1 TGCGCCAGCAGCCAACTGGGAGGGGTTAGCAATCAGCCCCAGCATTTT CASSQLGGVSNQPQHF
TRBJ1-1 . once TRBV5-6 TGTGCCAGCAGCTTGGTCGGGGGGGTGAACACTGAAGCTTTCTTT CASSLVGGVNTEAFF
TRBJ1-3 . few TRBV7-2 TGTGCCAGCAGCTTAACGGGGGGGAACTCTGGAAACACCATATATTTT CASSLTGGNSGNTIYF
TRBJ2-5 . . TRBV6-1 TGTGCCAGCAGACCAATGCGGGAGACCCAGTACTTC CASRPMRETQYF
TRBJ2-1 . . TRBV5-1 TGCGCCAGCGGCCACACCAGCGGACCACGTACCTACAATGAGCAGTTCTTC CASGHTSGPRTYNEQFF
TRBJ2-7 . . TRBV5-1 TGCGCCAGCAGCTTGGCCCCAGGGATCTCCTACGAGCAGTACTTC CASSLAPGISYEQYF
TRBJ2-2 TRBD1 . TRBV11-2 TGTGCCAGCAGTTTTATAGCCTCGACAGGGTACCGAATCGGGGAGCTGTTTTTT CASSFIASTGYRIGELFF
TRBJ1-5 TRBD1 . TRBV19 TGTGCCAGTAGTAATAAAGGACAGGGGGCTGCCAATCAGCCCCAGCATTTT CASSNKGQGAANQPQHF
TRBJ1-1 . few TRBV30 TGTGCCTGGACCCTTCAGGAGAACACTGAAGCTTTCTTT CAWTLQENTEAFF
TRBJ2-5 . once TRBV7-9 TGTGCCAGCAGCTTAACCGACAGTAGAGAGACCCAGTACTTC CASSLTDSRETQYF
TRBJ1-6 TRBD1 . TRBV5-1 TGCGCCAGCAGCTTGGGACAGGGGATAAATTCACCCCTCCACTTT CASSLGQGINSPLHF
TRBJ2-7 TRBD1 . TRBV6-5 TGTGCCAGCAGTTACTCGACAGGGGCCTACGAGCAGTACTTC CASSYSTGAYEQYF
TRBJ2-7 TRBD2 . TRBV5-6 TGTGCCAGCAGCCCGCTAGCGGGGGTCCCCTACGAGCAGTACTTC CASSPLAGVPYEQYF
TRBJ2-5 TRBD2 . TRBV14 TGTGCCAGCAGCCACCGACTAGCGGGGGGGCCATGGGAGACCCAGTACTTC CASSHRLAGGPWETQYF
TRBJ1-3 TRBD1 few TRBV4-2 TGTGCCAGCAGCCAAGAGGTGGACAGGGGGTCTGGAAACACCATATATTTT CASSQEVDRGSGNTIYF
TRBJ1-5 TRBD1 . TRBV19 TGTGCCAGTAGTACCGGGACAGGGGCCAATCAGCCCCAGCATTTT CASSTGTGANQPQHF